This T cell receptor beta chain came from a study of OX40 agonist ivuxolimab in advanced cancers. Background on the study: Partial responses, seen in three patients, involved one hepatocellular carcinoma and two cutaneous melanomas.

Here immunoSEQ multiplex PCR was the method, and the copy in TCRdb shows in-frame clones only, minus some. The data show 75,000 to 95,000 clones, around 84% seen once. The germline CDR1 and CDR2 sequences are MNHEY and SVGAGI. The CDR3 length is 14 residues. Trimming shortened V by 7 bases and J by 0 bases, and 10 bases separated the two germline ends. Sampled blood was obtained at baseline, cycle 4 day 1, and cycle 7 day 1. This chain joins TRBV6-5 and TRBJ1-3; no definite D call. Material: CD4+ or CD8+ T cells sorted from blood, obtained in a trial of the OX40 agonist ivuxolimab. The clonotype was recovered from an adult with an advanced solid tumor such as melanoma, head and neck, liver or kidney cancer. CDR3 nucleotides: TGTGCCAGCAAGGGAAGAGGCTCTGGAAACACCATATATTTT. Translation: CASKGRGSGNTIYF.